This T cell receptor beta chain was sequenced in a study of early T cells in non-severe SARS-CoV-2 infection (dated by TCRdb to the early 2020s). Concerning the study at large: Bulk RNA from unsorted whole blood was used for TCR sequencing, so alpha and beta chains could not be paired. The study at large found these results: VDJdb matching was skewed toward anti-spike CD8 responses, so virus-specific expansions were likely underestimated and private and CD4 specificities were missed.

Trimming removed 4 bases from V and 1 base from J; the gene matches leave 6 bases unexplained. The CDR3 starts with the cysteine, ends with the phenylalanine, and has 15 residues. Only the CDR3 DNA is retained, 45 bases long and in frame from the first base. The study was a case-control design nested within a healthcare worker cohort in London, UK, with weekly nasopharyngeal swab PCR tests and blood sampling. Healthcare workers were recruited during the week of the UK lockdown, between 23 and 31 March 2020, and followed weekly for up to roughly 15 weeks. As concerns this clonotype: Its antigen has not been determined. Base qualities are missing; no much larger clone stands one base away.

Preparation of the library involved 5' RACE. TCRdb shows the sequencer as NextSeq 500. In the TCR library protocol, unique molecular identifiers were attached to individual cDNA molecules to correct for PCR bias and sequencing error. TCR alpha and beta chains were both sequenced, and the abundances of alpha and beta sequences in each sample were closely correlated with each other. For the original study's pipeline: Decombinator V4 was used to annotate the V gene, J gene and CDR3 of the TCR sequences. Expanded TCRs were defined as changing significantly between any two time points under a Poisson model with p below 0.0001. TCR abundances were normalised to the total number of TCRs sequenced per sample and were expressed as counts per million. TRAV1-2 paired with TRAJ12, TRAJ20 or TRAJ33 defined MAIT TCRs, while TRAV10 paired with TRAJ18 defined iNKT TCRs. VDJdb, accessed on 1 November 2021, was searched for TCRs annotated for CMV, EBV and SARS-CoV-2, and TCRs annotated for more than one antigen were excluded. TCRdb itself trimmed the public reads at Q25 with fastp, ran MiXCR and retained productive beta chains. Merged by CDR3 protein, the rows form single entries marked with the most common genes and DNA. These V and J calls are TCRdb output, not the study's own analysis. The sample table records approximately 67,000 distinct CDR3 sequences; 9.1% of these occur just once. Approximately 3% of the sample is held by the ten biggest clonotypes.

This TCR derives from an adult who was a healthcare worker with PCR-confirmed SARS-CoV-2 infection or an uninfected control (not recorded which). Sequenced sample: whole blood. The chain joins TRBV12-3 or TRBV12-4 to TRBJ2-5; 7 junctional bases match TRBD1. The CDR3 region has the sequence CASSWSTGPQETQYF. In nucleotide form, the sequence is TGTGCCAGCAGTTGGTCGACAGGGCCCCAAGAGACCCAGTACTTC.